These 7 T cell receptor beta chains were sequenced from one sample in a study of HIV-infected patients and healthy controls. All unsorted peripheral T cells were captured because whole blood was used without fractionation. About 480 ng RNA was reverse transcribed with alpha and beta constant-region primers. Separate chain-specific third strand synthesis with multiplexing indices produced the alpha and beta libraries. MiXCR, applied by TCRdb to the 5' RACE reads, yields one record per CDR3 protein. The profile covers under 20,000 distinct CDR3 sequences, with 7% appearing a single time and 7% to 10% taken by the ten largest. The specimen sequenced was blood. The receptor set was obtained from an adult in good health.

This clonotype occurred a few times. The chain couples TRBV5-8 to TRBJ1-5, with D unresolved. The CDR3 sequence is 17 residues long. V dropped 4 bases and J dropped 2 bases, with 19 bases sitting between them. The germline V gene encodes CDR1 SGHTS and CDR2 YDEGEE. The CDR3 sequence is CASSRSSYKLRNQPQHF. As DNA, the CDR3 is TGTGCCAGCAGCAGAAGTTCCTACAAATTGCGCAATCAGCCCCAGCATTTT.

This clonotype was seen repeatedly, ten times or more. The chain links TRBV5-1 to TRBJ2-3, with D unresolved. There are 14 residues in the CDR3. CDR1 is SGHRS and CDR2 is YFSETQ in the germline V gene. V was shortened by 2 bases and J by 4 bases, with 11 bases between the two germline ends. CDR3 loop: CASSFSRVADTQYF. The CDR3 DNA reads as TGCGCCAGCAGCTTCTCCAGAGTAGCAGATACGCAGTATTTT.

This clonotype qualifies as medium-sized. The rearrangement uses TRBV2 and TRBJ1-5, with TRBD1 identical over 7 bases. CDR1 and CDR2 from the germline V gene are SNHLY and FYNNEI. Trimming at V came to 0 bases and at J to 2 bases, leaving 7 bases not matched to a gene. This CDR3 region has 17 residues. The CDR3 coding sequence is TGTGCCAGCAGTGAAGCGTCCTACAGGGGTGGCAATCAGCCCCAGCATTTT. Translating it yields CASSEASYRGGNQPQHF.

This clonotype is deemed medium-sized. V is TRBV5-6 and J is TRBJ2-7, with D hard to call. The V end lost 1 base, the J end lost 6 bases, and 23 bases lay between the germline ends. This CDR3 contains 17 residues. Germline CDR1 and CDR2: SGHDT and YYEEEE. As DNA, the CDR3 is TGTGCCAGCAGCTTGTGGTCGGCACCACTTAGGAGTGGCGAGCAGTACTTC. It specifies CASSLWSAPLRSGEQYF.

This clonotype is categorized as medium-sized. The rearrangement links TRBV7-2 to TRBJ1-5, with a weak D call TRBD1 (5 bases). CDR1 is SGHTA, CDR2 FQGNSA, per germline. The CDR3 is made up of 13 amino acids. Between the trimmed V and J ends, which lost 4 bases and 7 bases, there was a span of 11 bases. The CDR3 DNA is TGTGCCAGCAGCTCCAGGGAGCAGCAGCCCCAGCATTTT. Protein product: CASSSREQQPQHF.

There are many counts of this clonotype. The CDR3 region is CATRGAGGYTF. DNA of the CDR3: TGTGCCACTAGGGGGGCGGGAGGCTACACCTTC. The gene calls are TRBV6-6 and TRBJ1-2; TRBD1 might be the D (6 bases). Germline assignment: CDR1 MNHNY and CDR2 SVGAGI (reference sequence). The ends were cut back, 10 bases at V and 8 bases at J, with 14 bases in the middle. There are 11 residues in the CDR3.

This clonotype was seen many times. The J gene is TRBJ1-2, the V gene TRBV3-1; 9 bases agree with TRBD1. This CDR3 has 17 residues. Losses at the gene ends were 5 bases for V and 4 bases for J; bases not matched to a gene: 14. CDR1 LGHDT and CDR2 YNNKEL come from the germline V gene (reference sequence). CDR3 region: CASSTPKGQGRLYGYTF. The CDR3, as DNA: TGTGCCAGCAGCACTCCTAAAGGACAGGGGCGCCTCTATGGCTACACCTTC.